Described below is a single TCR beta chain sequence and its context. This specimen comes from a study of CD8 T cell repertoires and HIV-1 epitope variants. Study in general: T cells were stimulated with Twenty-five Gag and Nef peptides separately.

Only in-frame clones appear in the TCRdb table, and some are missing; sequencing was by immunoSEQ multiplex PCR. The data contain over 90,000 clones, roughly 80% of them seen just once; the ten biggest clones take up about a quarter. V was clipped by 5 bases and J by 9 bases, with 17 bases between them. The CDR3 contains 13 residues. Germline V gene lookup returns CDR1 MDHEN and CDR2 SYDVKM. The chain is built from TRBV28 and TRBJ2-7; the D gene could be TRBD1 or TRBD2 (5 bases each). This clonotype originated in a male donor with HIV. Sequencing was carried out using uncultured baseline CD8+ T cells from peripheral blood mononuclear cells (PBMCs). CDR3 nucleotide sequence: TGTGCCAGCAGTGCCCCAGGCCAGAGGGGGCAGTACTTC. It encodes CASSAPGQRGQYF. Looking up the rest from reference TRBV28 and TRBJ2-7 gives the full variable domain: DVKVTQSSRYLVKRTGEKVFLECVQDMDHENMFWYRQDPGLGLRLIYFSYDVKMKEKGDIPEGYSVSREKKERFSLILESASTNQTSMYLCASSAPGQRGQYFGPGTRLTVT.